Each of the 7 T cell receptor beta chains below was sequenced from the same sample in a study of CD8 T cells in ankylosing spondylitis. TCRdb itself ran the 5' RACE reads through MiXCR, one entry per CDR3 protein. The sample lists around 180,000 distinct CDR3 sequences, 18% occurring once. The sample consisted of blood, either unsorted or a sorted T cell fraction (not recorded which). The receptors derive from a male donor aged 10-30 years with ankylosing spondylitis or in good health (not recorded which).

This clonotype has a count of ten or more. This chain joins TRBV28 and TRBJ1-2, with D possibly matching TRBD1 (5 bases). Germline V lookup: CDR1 MDHEN, CDR2 SYDVKM. V was shortened by 4 bases and J by 8 bases, with 8 bases between the two germline ends. CDR3 length: 11 residues. The CDR3 nucleotides read TGTGCCAGCAGTTCTACAGGAGGCTACACCTTC. This gives the protein CASSSTGGYTF.

The CDR3 loop is CASSLLLEGTEAFF. The CDR3 DNA reads TGTGCCAGCAGTTTACTCCTGGAGGGCACTGAAGCTTTCTTT. V gene TRBV27 combines with J gene TRBJ1-1; D is unresolved. The length of the CDR3 is 14 residues. CDR1 MNHEY and CDR2 SMNVEV come from the germline V gene (reference sequence). The ends were cut back, 2 bases at V and 4 bases at J, with 11 bases in the middle.

There are many counts of this clonotype. The chain employs TRBV27 and TRBJ1-2; 7 nucleotides line up with TRBD1. Germline V lookup: CDR1 MNHEY, CDR2 SMNVEV (reference sequence). V lost 4 bases, J lost 3 bases, and 14 bases stayed unmatched. The CDR3 totals 17 residues. CDR3 nucleotides: TGTGCCAGCAGTTCCTCGCCCCGACAGGGTATCTACTATGGCTACACCTTC. Amino acid sequence: CASSSSPRQGIYYGYTF.

This clonotype was observed at least ten times. Here the CDR3 reads CASSQTWGYTF. The CDR3, as DNA: TGTGCCAGCAGCCAGACCTGGGGCTACACCTTC. The chain combines TRBV12-3 or TRBV12-4 with TRBJ1-2, with no clear D. The CDR3 consists of 11 residues. The V end was cut by 6 bases, the J end by 8 bases, with 10 bases between.

The CDR3 region is CASTVLSGDYEQYV. CDR3 coding DNA: TGCGCCAGTACGGTCCTATCCGGCGACTACGAGCAGTACGTC. V and J are TRBV10-1 and TRBJ2-7; D ambiguous. The CDR3 is made up of 14 amino acids. Germline V gene data show CDR1 as WNHNN and CDR2 as SYGVQD (reference sequence). Trimming left V 9 bases short and J 3 bases short, with 18 bases between.

This clonotype appeared a single time. The chain couples TRBV7-9 to TRBJ2-1; D unresolved. The CDR3 is 16 amino acids. The germline gives CDR1 SEHNR, CDR2 FQNEAQ (reference sequence). V gave up 5 bases and J gave up 5 bases, with 19 bases separating them. This CDR3 reads CASSLVGLRADNEQFF. CDR3 in DNA: TGTGCCAGCAGCCTTGTTGGGTTAAGGGCTGACAATGAGCAGTTCTTC.

This clonotype was recorded at least ten times. The chain has TRBV28 and TRBJ1-6; weak D call: TRBD1 (5 bases). V dropped 6 bases and J dropped 7 bases, with 16 bases sitting between them. This CDR3 contains 15 residues. Germline V CDR1 and CDR2: MDHEN, SYDVKM. CDR3 sequence: CASSPIWGGNSPLHF. The CDR3 DNA reads as TGTGCCAGCAGCCCCATTTGGGGGGGGAATTCACCCCTCCACTTT.